This TCR beta chain was sequenced in a study of T-cell reconstitution after alpha-beta-depleted transplantation in children. Study-level findings and limits: T-cell counts and diversity at one year post-transplant came mainly from newly produced T cells.

The library targeted TCRbeta and was prepared with unique molecular identifiers. TCRdb recomputed calls from the PCR reads with MiXCR, one row per CDR3 protein. Found here are about 300,000 distinct CDR3 sequences, about a tenth of them singletons; the top ten hold around 7.6%. Trimming removed 1 base at V and 2 bases at J, with 12 bases between. The CDR3 runs 15 residues. The germline CDR1 and CDR2 sequences are LGHNA and YSLEER. The table lists this clonotype with many counts. Its antigen is still unknown. The sequence was obtained from a boy under three years old with acute myeloid leukemia, due to receive a stem cell transplant. The rearrangement links TRBV4-3 to TRBJ2-7; the D gene is possibly TRBD2 (5 bases). Specimen: PBMCs, collected before TCRalphabeta/CD19-depleted stem cell transplant. CDR3 sequence: CASSQGRGDAYEQYF. The CDR3 nucleotides read TGCGCCAGCAGCCAAGGACGGGGAGACGCCTACGAGCAGTACTTC.